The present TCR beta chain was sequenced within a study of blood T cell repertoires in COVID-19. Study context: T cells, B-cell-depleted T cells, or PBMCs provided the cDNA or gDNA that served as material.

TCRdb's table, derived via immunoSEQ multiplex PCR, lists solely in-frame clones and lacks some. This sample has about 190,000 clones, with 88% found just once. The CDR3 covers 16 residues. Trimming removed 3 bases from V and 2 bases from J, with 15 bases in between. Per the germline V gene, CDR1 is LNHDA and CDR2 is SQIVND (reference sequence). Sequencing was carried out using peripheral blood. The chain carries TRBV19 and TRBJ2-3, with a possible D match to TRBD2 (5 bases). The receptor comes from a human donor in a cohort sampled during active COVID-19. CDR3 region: CASSMGLGSITDTQYF. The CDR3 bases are TGTGCCAGTAGTATGGGGTTAGGGAGTATCACAGATACGCAGTATTTT.